These 7 T cell receptor beta chains were all obtained from the same sample, sequenced in a study of blood T cell repertoires in COVID-19. Clones were sequenced by immunoSEQ multiplex PCR, and TCRdb holds only the in-frame ones, with some missing. The sample includes about 120,000 clones, roughly four fifths of them seen just once. The source material was peripheral blood. These receptors were taken from a human donor in a cohort sampled during active COVID-19.

This clone was counted a few times. The chain combines TRBV14 with TRBJ1-2, with D perhaps TRBD1 (6 bases). Germline V gene sequence: CDR1 SGHDN, CDR2 FVKESK. Trimming took 6 bases from V and 4 from J, leaving 12 bases between them. This CDR3 spans 13 amino acids. The CDR3 DNA is TGTGCCAGCAGTCCCACAGGGACCTATGGCTACACCTTC. Protein product: CASSPTGTYGYTF.

The rearrangement links TRBV13 to TRBJ1-4; TRBD1 aligns across 8 bases. The length of the CDR3 is 15 residues. Germline V lookup: CDR1 PRHDT, CDR2 FYEKMQ (reference sequence). Trimming at V came to 5 bases and at J to 6 bases, leaving 8 bases not matched to a gene. For the CDR3, the DNA is TGTGCCAGCAGCCTGCACGGACAGGGAGATGAAAAACTGTTTTTT. Residues: CASSLHGQGDEKLFF. Supplemented by reference TRBV13 and TRBJ1-4, the full variable domain reads AAGVIQSPRHLIKEKRETATLKCYPIPRHDTVYWYQQGPGQDPQFLISFYEKMQSDKGSIPDRFSAQQFSDYHSELNMSSLELGDSALYFCASSLHGQGDEKLFFGSGTQLSVL.

This chain uses TRBV18 with TRBJ1-1; unclear D gene. CDR1 KGHSH and CDR2 LQKENI come from the germline V gene. CDR3 length: 15 residues. Between the trimmed V and J ends, which lost 1 base and 4 bases, there was a span of 13 bases. The CDR3: CASSPQSNPGTEAFF. The CDR3 coding sequence is TGTGCCAGCTCACCACAGTCAAACCCGGGCACTGAAGCTTTCTTT.

The chain links TRBV4-1 to TRBJ1-2; TRBD1 matches 7 bases. Germline V lookup: CDR1 MGHRA, CDR2 YSYEKL. The V segment lost 0 bases and the J segment 4 bases; nucleotides outside the gene matches: 8. CDR3 length: 16 amino acids. Here the CDR3 DNA reads TGCGCCAGCAGCCAAGATCCGGGACAGATTATCTATGGCTACACCTTC. It encodes CASSQDPGQIIYGYTF.

The J gene is TRBJ1-5, the V gene TRBV30, with D perhaps matching TRBD1 (6 bases). The CDR3 is 13 residues long. The germline V gene has CDR1 GTSNPN and CDR2 SVGIG (reference sequence). V lost 0 bases and J lost 9, with 12 bases in between. The CDR3 sequence: CAWSVGGGGPQHF. The CDR3 coding sequence is TGTGCCTGGAGTGTCGGGGGAGGGGGGCCCCAGCATTTT.

The chain has TRBV15 and TRBJ1-1; 7 positions match TRBD1. CDR1 LNHNV and CDR2 YYDKDF come from the germline V gene (reference sequence). J gave up 3 bases and V 6 bases, and 16 bases lay outside the gene matches. The CDR3 covers 17 residues. CDR3 bases: TGTGCCACCAGGAGGAGAGGGGGCGAGGTTTCGGACACTGAAGCTTTCTTT. The encoded protein is CATRRRGGEVSDTEAFF.

This rearrangement joins TRBV6-5 to TRBJ1-6; unclear D gene. The CDR3 contains 14 residues. CDR1 and CDR2 (germline): MNHEY, SVGAGI. Trimming took 8 bases from V and 13 from J, leaving 21 bases between them. CDR3: CASGLVAQATPLHF. CDR3 DNA: TGTGCCAGCGGACTAGTCGCCCAGGCAACGCCCCTCCACTTT.